These 15 T cell receptor beta chains were sequenced from one sample in a study of blood T cell repertoires in COVID-19 (TCRdb year 2020). To prepare the library, the immunoSEQ multiplex PCR assay was applied. TCRdb took this table from immuneACCESS and kept in-frame rearrangements with V and J called. Such tables lack part of the clones; where checked against another copy, unresolved V genes explain under half of the gap, and the rest is unexplained. The sample contains about 230,000 clones, around four fifths of them found a single time. The ten top clones hold about 2.5% of the sample. Sequencing was done on a sample of peripheral blood. These receptors were obtained from a woman in her sixties or seventies with active or convalescent COVID-19.

The genes are TRBV5-4 and TRBJ2-1; 9 positions agree with TRBD1. Per germline, CDR1 SGHNT and CDR2 YYREEE (reference sequence). Trimming at V came to 1 base and at J to 3 bases, leaving 11 bases not matched to a gene. The CDR3 length is 18 residues. In DNA, the CDR3 is TGTGCCAGCAGCTTGCCTGCCCCTCTGACAGGGGGCTACAATGAGCAGTTCTTC. Translation: CASSLPAPLTGGYNEQFF.

This clone was observed a few times. The chain has TRBV2 and TRBJ2-2, with 7 bases that match TRBD2. The length of the CDR3 is 16 residues. V shed 2 bases and J 4 bases; nucleotides not matched to a gene: 7. Germline CDR1 SNHLY, CDR2 FYNNEI. The chain's CDR3 is CASSEFGREGTGELFF. CDR3 coding DNA: TGTGCCAGCAGTGAATTCGGCAGGGAGGGCACCGGGGAGCTGTTTTTT.

The chain couples TRBV7-3 to TRBJ2-1; perhaps TRBD2 as D (6 bases). Germline V lookup: CDR1 SGHTA, CDR2 FQGTGA. V lost 5 bases and J 5 bases, leaving 13 bases between the germline ends. The CDR3 is 14 residues long. The CDR3 loop is CASSPGTSNNEQFF. DNA for the CDR3: TGTGCCAGCAGCCCCGGGACTTCTAACAATGAGCAGTTCTTC.

V usage is TRBV10-2 and J usage is TRBJ2-1; D perhaps matches TRBD2 (5 bases). Germline-derived CDR1 and CDR2 are WSHSY and SAAADI. CDR3 size: 13 residues. V lost 6 bases and J lost 1, with 7 bases in between. CDR3 nucleotides: TGCGCCAGCAGGAGCGGTTCCTACAATGAGCAGTTCTTC. Its translation is CASRSGSYNEQFF.

This clone was observed a few times. This rearrangement joins TRBV4-1 to TRBJ1-1, with TRBD1 matching 8 bases. CDR3 length: 18 residues. Germline V CDR1 and CDR2: MGHRA, YSYEKL. With V trimmed by 4 bases and J by 5 bases, 18 bases remained unmatched. Here the CDR3 reads CASSPPAQGVRVGTEAFF. CDR3 bases: TGCGCCAGCAGCCCCCCGGCACAGGGGGTAAGGGTTGGGACTGAAGCTTTCTTT.

The chain uses TRBV18 and TRBJ2-5, with 9 bases fitting TRBD1. J lost 5 bases, V lost 6 bases, and 13 bases had no gene match. The CDR3 has 16 residues. The germline V gene encodes CDR1 KGHSH and CDR2 LQKENI. CDR3 sequence (DNA): TGTGCCAGCTCCGCCCTACCGGGACAGGGTAGGGAGACCCAGTACTTC. Its translation: CASSALPGQGRETQYF. Filled out from reference TRBV18 and TRBJ2-5, the complete variable domain reads NAGVMQNPRHLVRRRGQEARLRCSPMKGHSHVYWYRQLPEEGLKFMVYLQKENIIDESGMPKERFSAEFPKEGPSILRIQQVVRGDSAAYFCASSALPGQGRETQYFGPGTRLLVL.

V is TRBV4-1 and J is TRBJ1-3, with TRBD1 matching over 8 bases. The CDR3 extends over 18 amino acids. J lost 3 bases, V lost 1 base, and 11 bases had no gene match. Germline V gene lookup returns CDR1 MGHRA and CDR2 YSYEKL. In DNA form, the CDR3 reads TGCGCCAGCAGCCAAGCTTCCCAGACAGGGGTTAATGGAAACACCATATATTTT. Its protein is CASSQASQTGVNGNTIYF.

The rearrangement uses TRBV21-1 and TRBJ2-1; the D segment call TRBD2 is taken from the table without a DNA check. TRBV21-1 is an annotated pseudogene. The CDR3 length is 15 residues. CDR3 in DNA: TGTGCCAGCAGTATCCTAGCGGGGTCCTACAATGAGCAGTTCTTC. Translation gives CASSILAGSYNEQFF.

The chain couples TRBV5-1 to TRBJ1-1, with D maybe TRBD1 (5 bases). The germline CDR1 and CDR2 sequences are SGHRS and YFSETQ. The CDR3 is 12 residues long. V was trimmed by 2 bases and J by 8 bases, leaving 10 bases between them. In DNA form, the CDR3 reads TGCGCCAGCAGCTTAGGGCAGGGCGAAGCTTTCTTT. This translates into CASSLGQGEAFF.

The chain employs TRBV5-6 and TRBJ2-5, with 7 bases fitting TRBD2. This CDR3 has 16 residues. Germline V lookup: CDR1 SGHDT, CDR2 YYEEEE. V shed 2 bases, J shed 2 bases, and the junction held 9 bases outside the gene matches. CDR3 DNA sequence: TGTGCCAGCAGCTTACCGACTAGCTCCTTTCAAGAGACCCAGTACTTC. It encodes CASSLPTSSFQETQYF.

The chain couples TRBV15 to TRBJ1-3, with D tentatively TRBD1 (6 bases). CDR1 and CDR2 from the germline V gene are LNHNV and YYDKDF (reference sequence). The V and J ends lost 8 bases and 6 bases respectively, with 14 bases between them. The length of the CDR3 is 13 residues. DNA for the CDR3: TGTGCCACCGGTAAAGGGGGGGAAAACACCATATATTTT. Translation: CATGKGGENTIYF.

This rearrangement joins TRBV12-3 or TRBV12-4 to TRBJ2-1; no clear D. This CDR3 region has 11 residues. V lost 3 bases and J lost 8, with 5 bases in between. The CDR3 spells CASSFLHEQFF. Written as DNA, the CDR3 is TGTGCCAGCAGTTTCCTTCATGAGCAGTTCTTC.

In regard to this clone: The identical CDR3 is also encoded by other nucleotide sequences in the sample. The V gene is TRBV24-1, the J gene TRBJ2-1, with 9 positions matching TRBD2. J was trimmed by 4 bases and V by 4 bases; bases with no gene match: 7. This CDR3 is built from 16 residues. The germline CDR1 and CDR2 sequences are KGHDR and SFDVKD. CDR3 nucleotides: TGTGCCACCAGTGACTCAAGCGGGGGGCCTTACAATGAGCAGTTCTTC. Amino acids: CATSDSSGGPYNEQFF.

Only one count was recorded for this clone. The chain uses TRBV10-1 and TRBJ2-1, with D maybe TRBD2 (6 bases). The CDR3 consists of 15 residues. CDR1 is WNHNN, CDR2 SYGVQD, per germline (reference sequence). The V end was cut by 3 bases, the J end by 0 bases, with 9 bases between. CDR3 nucleotide sequence: TGCGCCAGCAGTGAACCTAGCGCCTCCTACAATGAGCAGTTCTTC. This encodes CASSEPSASYNEQFF.

The chain uses TRBV6-5 and TRBJ1-2; tentative D call: TRBD1 (5 bases). The CDR3 sequence is 15 residues long. Germline V gene sequence: CDR1 MNHEY, CDR2 SVGAGI. Between the trimmed V and J ends, which lost 5 bases and 6 bases, there was a span of 19 bases. CDR3 nucleotide sequence: TGTGCCAGCAGTCGCAGCCTGCAGGGTATACATGGCTACACCTTC. It codes for CASSRSLQGIHGYTF.